The next 17 T cell receptor beta chains were all read from a single sample in a study of a mutant IDH1 vaccine in newly diagnosed glioma. TCRdb's copy holds only in-frame clones and misses some; the assay was immunoSEQ multiplex PCR. The profile shows about 67,000 clones, approximately 87% of them singletons. For these TCRs, the target antigens are not known. Time point specified: week 23, last vaccination. Doses consisted of 300 ug of mutant IDH1 20-mer peptide each, paired with topical imiquimod. The specimen was PBMCs, collected from a glioma patient whose treatment included an IDH1 peptide vaccine. The receptors were gathered from a man aged 18 to 30 with glioma.

This chain links TRBV28 with TRBJ2-3; 7 bases match TRBD2. V was clipped by 6 bases and J by 6 bases; unmatched bases: 18. In germline, CDR1 is MDHEN, CDR2 SYDVKM. This CDR3 is built from 17 residues. CDR3 sequence: CASRLDRGGPPLDTQYF. For the CDR3, the DNA is TGTGCCAGCAGGCTGGATAGGGGAGGGCCCCCCCTTGATACGCAGTATTTT. Combining the CDR3 with reference TRBV28 and TRBJ2-3 gives the whole variable domain DVKVTQSSRYLVKRTGEKVFLECVQDMDHENMFWYRQDPGLGLRLIYFSYDVKMKEKGDIPEGYSVSREKKERFSLILESASTNQTSMYLCASRLDRGGPPLDTQYFGPGTRLTVL.

The rearrangement uses TRBV18 and TRBJ2-3; D ambiguous. V was trimmed by 0 bases and J by 7 bases, leaving 14 bases between them. The CDR3 sequence is 15 residues long. The germline V gene encodes CDR1 KGHSH and CDR2 LQKENI. The CDR3 protein is CASSPPWSSLYTQYF. In DNA form, the CDR3 reads TGTGCCAGCTCACCACCGTGGTCTTCCTTGTATACGCAGTATTTT.

The CDR3 DNA is TGTGCCTGGAGTGAGCTTAGGAACACCGGGGAGCTGTTTTTT. Its translation is CAWSELRNTGELFF. The rearrangement uses TRBV30 and TRBJ2-2; the D is unclear. The CDR3 consists of 14 residues. The germline CDR1 and CDR2 sequences are GTSNPN and SVGIG (reference sequence). The V end was cut by 1 base, the J end by 1 base, with 7 bases between. Looking up the rest from reference TRBV30 and TRBJ2-2 gives the full variable domain: SQTIHQWPATLVQPVGSPLSLECTVEGTSNPNLYWYRQAAGRGLQLLFYSVGIGQISSEVPQNLSASRPQDRQFILSSKKLLLSDSGFYLCAWSELRNTGELFFGEGSRLTVL.

This clone showed up just once. The V gene is TRBV14, the J gene TRBJ1-1; a weak D match, TRBD1 (5 bases). Germline CDR1 and CDR2: SGHDN and FVKESK. The CDR3 loop spans 17 amino acids. V lost 0 bases and J lost 4, with 18 bases in between. CDR3 sequence: CASSQDSHLGRVTEAFF. The CDR3 region has the DNA TGTGCCAGCAGCCAAGATTCCCACTTGGGCAGGGTCACTGAAGCTTTCTTT.

As DNA, the CDR3 is TGTGCCAGCAGCTTAGCGGCGGGGACCTACGAGCAGTACTTC. Its translation is CASSLAAGTYEQYF. The chain recombines TRBV7-2 with TRBJ2-7; TRBD2 is a possible D gene (6 bases). Germline loops: CDR1 SGHTA, CDR2 FQGNSA. The CDR3 length is 14 residues. V was trimmed by 0 bases and J by 2 bases, leaving 8 bases between them.

CDR3 in amino acids: CASSLRQTGKFEQYF. CDR3 DNA: TGTGCCAGCAGCCTGAGACAGACAGGAAAATTCGAGCAGTACTTC. J is TRBJ2-7 and V is TRBV5-6; maybe TRBD1 (6 bases). Germline assignment: CDR1 SGHDT and CDR2 YYEEEE. V lost 4 bases, J lost 6 bases, and 20 bases lay in between. The CDR3 is 15 residues long.

The CDR3 bases are TGTGCCAGTCTGGACAGGACAGGAGACACTGAAGCTTTCTTT. This sequence encodes CASLDRTGDTEAFF. The V call is TRBV19, the J call TRBJ1-1, with 7 bases aligning to TRBD1. V dropped 8 bases and J dropped 3; count of bases not matched to a gene: 9. The germline gives CDR1 LNHDA, CDR2 SQIVND (reference sequence). CDR3 size: 14 residues.

The chain joins TRBV20-1 to TRBJ1-2, with D uncertain. The CDR3 consists of 8 residues. The V end lost 6 bases, the J end lost 8 bases, and 4 bases lay between the germline ends. Germline V gene sequence: CDR1 DFQATT, CDR2 SNEGSKA (reference sequence). The CDR3 DNA reads as TGCAGTGCGCAGGGCTACACCTTC. Translated, it gives CSAQGYTF.

This clone has only a few counts. The V and J genes are TRBV25-1 and TRBJ1-1; unclear D gene. The V gene lost 6 bases and the J gene lost 5 bases, with 10 bases spanning the gap. This CDR3 has 12 residues. The germline V gene has CDR1 MGHDK and CDR2 SYGVNS. Written as DNA, the CDR3 is TGTGCCAGCAGGGGAGGGTGGACTGAAGCTTTCTTT. Its translation is CASRGGWTEAFF. Together with reference TRBV25-1 and TRBJ1-1, the CDR3 gives the full variable domain: EADIYQTPRYLVIGTGKKITLECSQTMGHDKMYWYQQDPGMELHLIHYSYGVNSTEKGDLSSESTVSRIRTEHFPLTLESARPSHTSQYLCASRGGWTEAFFGQGTRLTVV.

CDR3 region: CATSRDLGATGELFF. The DNA for the CDR3 is TGTGCCACCAGCAGAGACCTGGGGGCCACCGGGGAGCTGTTTTTT. This chain joins TRBV15 and TRBJ2-2, with D maybe TRBD1 (6 bases). This CDR3 has 15 amino acids. The V gene's germline CDR1 is LNHNV and CDR2 YYDKDF (reference sequence). The V end lost 0 bases, the J end lost 4 bases, and 9 bases lay between the germline ends.

This clone was seen only a few times. At one end the junction does not follow the germline gene, possibly because of a read error. V and J are TRBV7-7 and TRBJ1-1; TRBD1 is a possible D gene (5 bases). The CDR3 totals 18 residues. The germline V gene has CDR1 SSHAT and CDR2 FNYEAQ (reference sequence). CDR3 protein: CASSPRTGEEFLITEAFF. The DNA for the CDR3 is TGTGCTAGCAGCCCACGGACGGGGGAAGAATTTTTGATCACTGAAGCTTTCTTT. The full variable domain, in which reference TRBV7-7 and TRBJ1-1 provide the parts outside the CDR3, is GAGVSQSPRYKVTKRGQDVTLRCDPISSHATLYWYQQALGQGPEFLTYFNYEAQPDKSGLPSDRFSAERPEGSISTLTIQRTEQRDSAMYRCASSPRTGEEFLITEAFFGQGTRLTVV.

This clone was seen just once. The rearrangement uses TRBV2 and TRBJ2-2; tentative D call: TRBD2 (6 bases). CDR1 and CDR2 (germline): SNHLY, FYNNEI. V lost 6 bases and J lost 1, with 9 bases in between. The CDR3 totals 14 residues. CDR3 protein: CASRGTLNTGELFF. The CDR3 DNA reads as TGTGCCAGCAGAGGGACTTTGAACACCGGGGAGCTGTTTTTT.

This clone occurred a few times. This chain links TRBV19 with TRBJ2-7; D is perhaps TRBD2 (5 bases). CDR1 and CDR2 from the germline V gene are LNHDA and SQIVND (reference sequence). The CDR3 runs 18 residues. V shed 5 bases and J shed 2 bases, with 25 bases lying between them. The CDR3, as DNA: TGTGCCAGTAGTCCCCAGAGAATCCGAGGGATTCGCACCTACGAGCAGTACTTC. It specifies CASSPQRIRGIRTYEQYF.

J is TRBJ2-7 and V is TRBV7-9; D not resolved. The germline gives CDR1 SEHNR, CDR2 FQNEAQ (reference sequence). Trimming cost V 5 bases and J 5 bases, with 10 bases left between them. CDR3 length equals 12 residues. CDR3 residues: CASSPLLDEQYF. CDR3 coding DNA: TGTGCCAGCAGCCCCTTATTGGACGAGCAGTACTTC.

This clone was seen more than once but under ten times. The CDR3 DNA sequence: TGCGCCAGCAGCCAAGAGCCCGGACGGCAGAACACTGAAGCTTTCTTT. Encoded protein: CASSQEPGRQNTEAFF. This chain uses TRBV4-3 with TRBJ1-1; D unclear. Germline V gives CDR1 LGHNA, CDR2 YSLEER. This CDR3 comprises 16 residues. V was shortened by 0 bases and J by 1 base, with 12 bases between the two germline ends.

The chain couples TRBV25-1 to TRBJ1-1, with D unresolved. Trimming stripped 1 base from V and 4 bases from J, with 4 bases between. Germline lookup yields CDR1 MGHDK and CDR2 SYGVNS. The CDR3 is 12 residues long. The DNA for the CDR3 is TGTGCCAGCAGTGAATGGGGCACTGAAGCTTTCTTT. The encoded protein is CASSEWGTEAFF.

The genes are TRBV5-1 and TRBJ2-1; D possibly corresponds to TRBD2 (5 bases). The V end lost 4 bases, the J end lost 7 bases, and 18 bases lay between the germline ends. Per germline, CDR1 SGHRS and CDR2 YFSETQ. This CDR3 is 15 amino acids long. The CDR3: CASSTSTLIGNEQFF. In nucleotides, the CDR3 is TGCGCCAGCAGCACTAGTACTCTGATAGGGAATGAGCAGTTCTTC.